These T cell receptor beta chains were read from a single sample in a study of graft-versus-host responses after intestinal transplantation. Profiled with immunoSEQ multiplex PCR; TCRdb holds only in-frame clones, not every one. Of about 89,000 clones detected, about 95% appear once; the ten largest clones hold approximately 0.19%. Their antigens are not known. Sequencing used unstimulated CD4+ T cells sorted from spleen or lymph node cells, obtained before transplant. The receptors shown here come from a human donor who was the organ donor for an intestinal transplant. The CDR3 runs from the conserved cysteine through the conserved F or W. D genes are given only for firm matches. Only part of the rows carry a size: once, few, many, or a class if the clone is expanded.

TGTGCCAGTAGTATAGATGGGGTAGCCAAAAACATTCAGTACTTC | CASSIDGVAKNIQYF | once | TRBJ2-4 | - | TRBV19
TGTGCCAGCAGTGAAAGGCATTCGGTCCAGGGGGTCTATGGCTACACCTTC | CASSERHSVQGVYGYTF | - | TRBJ1-2 | TRBD1 | TRBV6-1
TGTGCCAGCAGCTTAGGACTAACTAATTCACCCCTCCACTTT | CASSLGLTNSPLHF | few | TRBJ1-6 | - | TRBV7-2
TGCGCCAGCAGCCAAGAATCGAGCCCCCGCCAAAATGAAAAACTGTTTTTT | CASSQESSPRQNEKLFF | - | TRBJ1-4 | - | TRBV4-1
TGTGCCAGCAGCCGAACCGGCACAGGGTCTAATGAAAAACTGTTTTTT | CASSRTGTGSNEKLFF | - | TRBJ1-4 | - | TRBV7-2
TGCGCCAGCAGCTTGATTACTAGCGGGGGATACACAGATACGCAGTATTTT | CASSLITSGGYTDTQYF | - | TRBJ2-3 | TRBD2 | TRBV5-1
TGTGCCAGCAGCGTCCAGGGGGCAACTAATGAAAAACTGTTTTTT | CASSVQGATNEKLFF | - | TRBJ1-4 | TRBD1 | TRBV5-4
TGTGCCAGCAGCGAAGGCAGGGGGCCTTATGGCTACACCTTC | CASSEGRGPYGYTF | - | TRBJ1-2 | TRBD1 | TRBV2
TGTGCCAGCAAAGATTTGAGCTCCTACAATGAGCAGTTCTTC | CASKDLSSYNEQFF | - | TRBJ2-1 | - | TRBV7-2
TGTGCCAGCAGTTCCAAGCGGGTGTTACAGCCCCAGCATTTT | CASSSKRVLQPQHF | - | TRBJ1-5 | - | TRBV28
TGTGCCAGCAGCTTTCGTCCGGGACAAGAGACCCAGTACTTC | CASSFRPGQETQYF | - | TRBJ2-5 | - | TRBV7-3
TGTGCCACCGCAGGCGGGCGGGAGACCCAGTACTTC | CATAGGRETQYF | - | TRBJ2-5 | - | TRBV10-3
TGTGCCAGCAGCTTATATGGGATTCTCGTGAACACTGAAGCTTTCTTT | CASSLYGILVNTEAFF | - | TRBJ1-1 | - | TRBV7-9
TGTGCCTGGGGGAGCGGGCGCGGGGGGCTACAAGAGACCCAGTACTTC | CAWGSGRGGLQETQYF | - | TRBJ2-5 | TRBD2 | TRBV30
TGTGCCCGTCCGGCGGACGAGAACACCGGGGAGCTGTTTTTT | CARPADENTGELFF | - | TRBJ2-2 | - | TRBV19
TGCGCCAGCAGCGGGGGGTCGAACACCGGGGAGCTGTTTTTT | CASSGGSNTGELFF | - | TRBJ2-2 | - | TRBV5-1
TGCGCCAGCAGCCAACAGGGGACTAACTATGGCTACACCTTC | CASSQQGTNYGYTF | - | TRBJ1-2 | TRBD1 | TRBV5-1
TGTGCCAGCATATGGGACGGAAGCTCCTACGAGCAGTACTTC | CASIWDGSSYEQYF | - | TRBJ2-7 | - | TRBV2
TGTGCCAGCAGTATCCACCGGGGCTACGAGCAGTACTTC | CASSIHRGYEQYF | - | TRBJ2-7 | - | TRBV7-2
TGTGCCAGCAGCTTTACCGCCGGGCAGATCTACGAGCAGTACTTC | CASSFTAGQIYEQYF | once | TRBJ2-7 | - | TRBV11-3
TGCGCCAGCAGCCTGGGGGGCTCAGGCTACACCTTC | CASSLGGSGYTF | - | TRBJ1-2 | - | TRBV4-1
TGTGCCAGCAGTGGCCCTAACACAGGGGTAGGAGGCTACACCTTC | CASSGPNTGVGGYTF | - | TRBJ1-2 | TRBD1 | TRBV6-5
TGCGCCAGCAGCCCCGGGACAGGGAGCTACGAGCAGTACTTC | CASSPGTGSYEQYF | once | TRBJ2-7 | TRBD1 | TRBV4-1
TGTGCCAGCAGCTTAGGGTGGAATCAGCCCCAGCATTTT | CASSLGWNQPQHF | few | TRBJ1-5 | - | TRBV7-2
TGCAGCGTCTTGGTCAGGGGTTCCAAAAACATTCAGTACTTC | CSVLVRGSKNIQYF | - | TRBJ2-4 | - | TRBV29-1
TGTGCCAGCAGCTTCAGAGCGGGGGGGCCGGGATACAATGAGCAGTTCTTC | CASSFRAGGPGYNEQFF | - | TRBJ2-1 | TRBD2 | TRBV5-6
TGTGCCATTCCGGGACTAGCGGGGTTGGATACGCAGTATTTT | CAIPGLAGLDTQYF | - | TRBJ2-3 | TRBD2 | TRBV6-1
TGTGCCAGCAGGACGATAGGACAGGGTGATTCACCCCTCCACTTT | CASRTIGQGDSPLHF | - | TRBJ1-6 | TRBD1 | TRBV7-9
TGCGCCAGCAGCTATGGTCCGGGGATACGAGGCTCCGGGGAGCTGTTTTTT | CASSYGPGIRGSGELFF | - | TRBJ2-2 | - | TRBV5-1
TGTGCCAGCTCACCAACCAGGACAGGTGGAAGATGGGAGCAGTACTTC | CASSPTRTGGRWEQYF | - | TRBJ2-7 | TRBD1 | TRBV18
TGTGCCAGCTCACCTCGGGCAGGGGGCTACGAGCAGTACTTC | CASSPRAGGYEQYF | - | TRBJ2-7 | TRBD1 | TRBV18
TGTGCCAGCAGCTTAGGGGGGACGACCTACGAGCAGTACTTC | CASSLGGTTYEQYF | once | TRBJ2-7 | - | TRBV11-1
TGTGCCAGCAGCGGAACTCTTTGGACCGAGCCTCTTGGAAACACCATATATTTT | CASSGTLWTEPLGNTIYF | - | TRBJ1-3 | - | TRBV11-2
TGTGCCAGCAGCATAGGACAGGGGAACACTGAAGCTTTCTTT | CASSIGQGNTEAFF | - | TRBJ1-1 | TRBD1 | TRBV28
TGCGCCAGCAGCTTCCAAGGGACCGGAAACTACAATGAGCAGTTCTTC | CASSFQGTGNYNEQFF | - | TRBJ2-1 | - | TRBV5-1
TGTGCCAGCAGTGCTCACCGCCGGACTTCCTACGAGCAGTACTTC | CASSAHRRTSYEQYF | - | TRBJ2-7 | - | TRBV28
TGCGCCAGCAGCTTGATGCAGGCTGCTGGAAACACCATATATTTT | CASSLMQAAGNTIYF | once | TRBJ1-3 | - | TRBV5-1
TGTGCCAGTAGTACTTTCGGGCGGGGTGGCTCTGGAAACACCATATATTTT | CASSTFGRGGSGNTIYF | - | TRBJ1-3 | - | TRBV19
TGTGCCAGCAGTTACGGGGACAAGAAAGAGACCCAGTACTTC | CASSYGDKKETQYF | - | TRBJ2-5 | - | TRBV6-6
TGCGCCAGCAGTCAATCGGGGGGCCAGAGGTATGGCTACACCTTC | CASSQSGGQRYGYTF | - | TRBJ1-2 | - | TRBV23-1
TGTGCCAGCAGCTTTAGTTGGGGTGTAGGGAGCTACACCTTC | CASSFSWGVGSYTF | - | TRBJ1-2 | - | TRBV5-6
TGTGCCAGCGGATGGACAGGGGGCGGCCGGGGTCAGTCCTATGGCTACACCTTC | CASGWTGGGRGQSYGYTF | - | TRBJ1-2 | TRBD1 | TRBV7-9
TGTGCCAGCTCCCCCCTAGCGGGGGTCTCCTACGAGCAGTACTTC | CASSPLAGVSYEQYF | - | TRBJ2-7 | TRBD2 | TRBV7-9
TGCGCCAGCAGCCGGGACAGATCCTACGAGCAGTACTTC | CASSRDRSYEQYF | - | TRBJ2-7 | TRBD1 | TRBV5-1
TGTGCCAGCAGTTTATCCCCTAGCGGGGGATCCTACGAGCAGTACTTC | CASSLSPSGGSYEQYF | - | TRBJ2-7 | TRBD2 | TRBV7-3
TGTGCCAGCAGCTTAAAAGGGGACAATTTTTACAATGAGCAGTTCTTC | CASSLKGDNFYNEQFF | - | TRBJ2-1 | - | TRBV9
TGTGCCAGCAGCCCCCCGGAGGGACGAAATCAGCCCCAGCATTTT | CASSPPEGRNQPQHF | - | TRBJ1-5 | - | TRBV28
TGTGCCAGCAATACGGGGCACGCGAATGGCTACACCTTC | CASNTGHANGYTF | - | TRBJ1-2 | - | TRBV2
TGTGCCAGCAGTGAATATGCCAGGGCTCGAGCTTTCTTT | CASSEYARARAFF | - | TRBJ1-1 | - | TRBV25-1
TGTGCCAGCAGCCGCGGTCAGGGGGCGGATGAAAAACTGTTTTTT | CASSRGQGADEKLFF | - | TRBJ1-4 | TRBD1 | TRBV14